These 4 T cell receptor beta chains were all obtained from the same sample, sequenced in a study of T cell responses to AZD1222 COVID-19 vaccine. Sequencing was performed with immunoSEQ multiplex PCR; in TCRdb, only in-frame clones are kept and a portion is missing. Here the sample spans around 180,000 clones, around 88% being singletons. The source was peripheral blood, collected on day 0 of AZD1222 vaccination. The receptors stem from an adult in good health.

The CDR3 coding sequence is TGTGCCAGCAGTTACGCCGGGACAACGAACACCGGGGAGCTGTTTTTT. Its translation: CASSYAGTTNTGELFF. The chain recombines TRBV6-5 with TRBJ2-2, with a weak D call TRBD1 (6 bases). This CDR3 has 16 amino acids. V was pared by 2 bases and J by 0 bases, with 10 bases between. Germline V gene data show CDR1 as MNHEY and CDR2 as SVGAGI.

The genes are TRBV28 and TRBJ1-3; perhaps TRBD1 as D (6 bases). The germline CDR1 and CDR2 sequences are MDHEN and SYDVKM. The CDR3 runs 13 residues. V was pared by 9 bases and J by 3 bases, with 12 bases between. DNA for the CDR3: TGTGCCAGTGGTCCAGGGGTTGGAAACACCATATATTTT. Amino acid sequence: CASGPGVGNTIYF. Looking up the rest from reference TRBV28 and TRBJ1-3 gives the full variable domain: DVKVTQSSRYLVKRTGEKVFLECVQDMDHENMFWYRQDPGLGLRLIYFSYDVKMKEKGDIPEGYSVSREKKERFSLILESASTNQTSMYLCASGPGVGNTIYFGEGSWLTVV.

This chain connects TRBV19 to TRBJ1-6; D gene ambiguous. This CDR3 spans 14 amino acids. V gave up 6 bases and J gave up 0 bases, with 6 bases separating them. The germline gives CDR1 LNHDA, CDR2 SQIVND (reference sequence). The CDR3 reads CASRYSSYNSPLHF. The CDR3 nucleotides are TGTGCCAGTAGGTACAGCTCCTATAATTCACCCCTCCACTTT.

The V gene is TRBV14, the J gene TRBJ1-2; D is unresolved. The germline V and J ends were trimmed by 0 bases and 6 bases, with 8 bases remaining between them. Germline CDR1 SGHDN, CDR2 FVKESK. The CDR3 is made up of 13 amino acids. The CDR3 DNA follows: TGTGCCAGCAGCCAAGATTACAGTCATGGCTACACCTTC. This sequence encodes CASSQDYSHGYTF.